What follows are 3 T cell receptor beta chains derived from one specimen sequenced in a study of CD8 T cell repertoires and HIV-1 epitope variants (dated by TCRdb to 2020 to 2022). Their antigens are not known. Library prep was done by the immunoSEQ multiplex PCR assay. In its TCRdb copy, this immuneACCESS table keeps in-frame sequences only and misses some clones. Where compared with another copy, unresolved V genes explain less than half of these, and the others have no known cause. Within this sample are over 5,000 clones, with less than 65% of them counted one time only. The top ten clones comprise approximately 40% of the sample. The sequenced material came from cultured CD8+ T cells derived from PBMCs. These receptors were collected from a male donor with HIV.

The V call is TRBV7-8, the J call TRBJ2-1; 7 positions agree with TRBD1. The CDR3 totals 13 residues. In germline, CDR1 is SGHVS, CDR2 FQNEAQ. J lost 4 bases, V lost 5 bases, and 2 bases had no gene match. This chain's CDR3 is CASSPDRYNEQFF. In DNA, the CDR3 is TGTGCCAGCAGCCCGGACAGGTACAATGAGCAGTTCTTC. Variable domain in full (rest from reference TRBV7-8 and TRBJ2-1): GAGVSQSPRYKVAKRGQDVALRCDPISGHVSLFWYQQALGQGPEFLTYFQNEAQLDKSGLPSDRFFAERPEGSVSTLKIQRTQQEDSAVYLCASSPDRYNEQFFGPGTRLTVL.

This clone showed up just a few times. The chain employs TRBV5-1 and TRBJ2-7; 7 bases match TRBD1. The V and J ends lost 6 bases and 4 bases, in that order; junction bases with no gene match: 7. This CDR3 has 13 amino acids. Germline V lookup: CDR1 SGHRS, CDR2 YFSETQ. For the CDR3, the DNA is TGCGCCAGCACCATCCAGACAGGGTACGAGCAGTACTTC. It translates to CASTIQTGYEQYF. Full variable domain (rest looked up from reference TRBV5-1 and TRBJ2-7): KAGVTQTPRYLIKTRGQQVTLSCSPISGHRSVSWYQQTPGQGLQFLFEYFSETQRNKGNFPGRFSGRQFSNSRSEMNVSTLELGDSALYLCASTIQTGYEQYFGPGTRLTVT.

This clone was counted a single time. The chain carries TRBV11-2 and TRBJ2-3; possible D gene TRBD1, 5 bases. The CDR3 spans 16 residues. The V end was cut by 4 bases, the J end by 2 bases, with 16 bases between. Germline V gene lookup returns CDR1 SGHAT and CDR2 FQNNGV. Here the CDR3 reads CASSSLLQAFTDTQYF. Here the CDR3 DNA reads TGTGCCAGCAGCTCCCTTTTACAGGCTTTCACAGATACGCAGTATTTT.